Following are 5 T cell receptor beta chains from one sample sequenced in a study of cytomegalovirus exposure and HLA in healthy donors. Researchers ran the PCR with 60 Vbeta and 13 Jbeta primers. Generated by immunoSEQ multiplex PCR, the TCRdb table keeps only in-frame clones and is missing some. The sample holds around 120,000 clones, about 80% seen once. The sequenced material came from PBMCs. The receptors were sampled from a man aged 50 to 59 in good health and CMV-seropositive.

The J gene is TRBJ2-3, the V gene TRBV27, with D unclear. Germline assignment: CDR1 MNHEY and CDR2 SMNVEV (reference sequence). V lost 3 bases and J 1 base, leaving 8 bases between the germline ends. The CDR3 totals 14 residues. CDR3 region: CASSFSRGTDTQYF. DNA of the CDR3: TGTGCCAGCAGTTTCTCCCGAGGCACAGATACGCAGTATTTT.

CDR3 sequence reads: CASSQYRGPYEQYF. DNA of the CDR3: TGTGCCAGCAGTCAGTACAGGGGGCCCTACGAGCAGTACTTC. The chain carries TRBV27 and TRBJ2-5; TRBD1 matches at 9 bases. TRBJ2-7 matches the DNA end more closely, so the J call is doubtful. This CDR3 is built from 14 residues. Germline V CDR1 and CDR2: MNHEY, SMNVEV (reference sequence).

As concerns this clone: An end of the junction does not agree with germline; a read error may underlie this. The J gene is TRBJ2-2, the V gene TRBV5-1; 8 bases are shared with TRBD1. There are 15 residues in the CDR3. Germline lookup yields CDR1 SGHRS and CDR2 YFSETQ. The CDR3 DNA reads TGCGCCAGCAGTTTGGACAGGGCGAACACCGGGGAGCTGTTTTTT. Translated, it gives CASSLDRANTGELFF.

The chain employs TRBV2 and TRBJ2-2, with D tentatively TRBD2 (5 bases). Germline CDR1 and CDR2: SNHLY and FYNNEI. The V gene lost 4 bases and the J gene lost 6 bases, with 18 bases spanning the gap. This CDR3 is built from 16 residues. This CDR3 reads CASSVVASLYSGELFF. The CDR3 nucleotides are TGTGCCAGCAGTGTAGTAGCGTCCCTTTATTCCGGGGAGCTGTTTTTT.

The chain's CDR3 is CASSEVQGPETQYF. CDR3 sequence (DNA): TGTGCCAGCAGTGAAGTACAGGGTCCAGAGACCCAGTACTTC. This chain connects TRBV6-1 to TRBJ2-5; D may be TRBD1 (6 bases). Germline V gene lookup returns CDR1 MNHNS and CDR2 SASEGT. CDR3 length: 14 amino acids. V dropped 1 base and J dropped 4 bases, with 10 bases sitting between them.